The sample holds a few counts of the clone carrying this T cell receptor beta chain. What it binds is not known. This record belongs to a study of beta chain features in type 1 diabetes. V was pared by 4 bases and J by 8 bases, with 6 bases of the junction left unmatched. There are 13 residues in the CDR3. CDR1 is SGHTA and CDR2 is FQGNSA in the germline V gene. The sequenced template was cDNA made from the entire isolated RNA. Assay used: immunoSEQ multiplex PCR; TCRdb lists only in-frame clones, some missing. The sample includes 120,000 to 150,000 clones, around 51% of them seen just once. Notes on the study in general: The study found that naive, central memory and Treg TCRB repertoires appeared more similar in patients than in healthy donors.

Sequencing was done on a sample of Tregs from blood. The chain employs TRBV7-2 and TRBJ2-7, with TRBD1 matching over 9 bases. This clonotype was sampled from a man aged 18 to 29 in good health. CDR3 nucleotide sequence: TGTGCCAGCAGCTACCGGACAGGGGACCAGCAGTACTTC. It yields the protein CASSYRTGDQQYF.